A selection of T cell receptor beta chains follows, all from one sample in a study of beta chain features in type 1 diabetes. TCRdb's table, derived via immunoSEQ multiplex PCR, lists solely in-frame clones and lacks some. The table includes 300,000 to 450,000 clones, around 10% detected once. The sample was central memory CD4+ T cells from blood. The receptors stem from a young man with type 1 diabetes. Both conserved end residues are trimmed from each CDR3. Fields, in order: V gene, J gene, CDR3 protein.

TRBV5-4	TRBJ2-1	ASSQIGTSRSYNEQF
TRBV7-9	TRBJ2-7	ASSPIIRPEQY
TRBV7-9	TRBJ1-1	ASSGTGVREAF
TRBV27	-	ASIGEGAYEQY
TRBV6-1	TRBJ2-6	ASSTPGSGANVLT
TRBV7-6	TRBJ1-5	ASSLGQGQPQH
TRBV10-3	TRBJ2-2	AISAHGELF
TRBV29-1	TRBJ1-6	SVSDMDSPLH
TRBV30	TRBJ1-5	AWSVRENQPQH
TRBV2	TRBJ2-7	ASSEGAVSSYEQY
TRBV28	TRBJ1-4	ASRLPQGTNEKLF
TRBV27	TRBJ2-7	ASRTGGPFYEQY
TRBV4-1	TRBJ2-5	ASSQDGKRETQY
TRBV4-1	TRBJ2-2	ASSHTPGHPNTGELF
TRBV28	-	ASRPSGPNYEQY
TRBV7-9	TRBJ1-1	ASSLSSNTEAF
TRBV4-3	TRBJ1-2	ASSQDRAAGGYT
TRBV6-1	TRBJ2-3	ASSVRGTRASTDTQY
TRBV25-1	TRBJ2-5	ASTLGGFFGETQY
TRBV28	TRBJ2-7	ASYGTDLLQQY
TRBV27	TRBJ2-1	ASIRAYNEQF
TRBV6-1	TRBJ1-2	ASSPGSNYGYT
TRBV11-2	TRBJ1-5	ASSLGTGRYGNQPQH
TRBV6-1	TRBJ2-3	ASRTYGTDTQY
TRBV27	TRBJ2-1	ASSPLGRTKGDNEQF
TRBV14	TRBJ2-6	ASSHTPSGANVLT
TRBV29-1	TRBJ1-1	SVEGRGGQAF
TRBV5-1	TRBJ2-5	ASSSGAGEETQY
TRBV5-4	TRBJ2-2	ASSHTGTRTTGELF
TRBV2	TRBJ2-3	ASSGKLTDTQY
TRBV6-5	TRBJ2-7	ASRPSRTGGNEQY
TRBV6-1	TRBJ2-4	ASSDSNGAAKNIQY
TRBV11-2	TRBJ2-6	ASSPDRDRSGANVLT
TRBV11-3	TRBJ2-2	ASSSSGTETGELF
TRBV7-7	TRBJ2-7	ASSAGPSYEQY
TRBV4-1	TRBJ2-4	ASSQVPDRDIQY
TRBV12-5	TRBJ1-3	ASGLPPSGGSGNTIY
TRBV25-1	TRBJ2-3	ASSETTDTQY
TRBV27	TRBJ2-1	ASSFSYLGEQF